This TCR beta chain emerged from a study of response to subunit inactivated influenza vaccine. Study-wide results and caveats: Authors proposed each seasonal influenza vaccination draws in few new T cells.

Trimming pared 0 bases from V and 6 bases from J, leaving 10 bases between. Germline CDR1 SGDLS, CDR2 YYNGEE. There are 13 residues in the CDR3. TCRdb re-analysed the RT-PCR reads in MiXCR, keeping a single row per CDR3 protein. The sample shows around 750,000 distinct CDR3 sequences, roughly 20% of them seen only once. This clonotype occurred a few times. What it binds is not known. This TCR derives from a middle-aged man who received an inactivated influenza vaccine. The chain combines TRBV9 with TRBJ2-7; possibly TRBD1 for D (6 bases). This specimen consisted of PBMCs from blood, obtained less than 6 days after vaccination. The CDR3, as DNA: TGTGCCAGCAGCGTAGATTTCAGGGGCGAGCAGTACTTC. It encodes CASSVDFRGEQYF.